Below, 3 T cell receptor beta chains from the same sample are listed, as sequenced in a study of blood T cell repertoires in COVID-19. The assay was immunoSEQ multiplex PCR, and TCRdb's table has in-frame clones only and misses some. The sample lists more than 300,000 clones, more than 70% occurring once. Sequenced input: PBMCs or T cells enriched from blood (not recorded which). The source of these receptors is a woman aged 18 to 35 who had recovered from COVID-19.

V usage is TRBV15 and J usage is TRBJ1-5, with a possible D match to TRBD1 (5 bases). Trimming took off 3 bases at V and 4 bases at J, with 13 bases between the two ends. Per germline, CDR1 LNHNV and CDR2 YYDKDF (reference sequence). The CDR3 runs to 15 residues. CDR3: CATSRAGRGNQPQHF. CDR3 nucleotides: TGTGCCACCAGCAGGGCAGGGCGGGGAAATCAGCCCCAGCATTTT. The full variable domain, rest sourced from reference TRBV15 and TRBJ1-5, is DAMVIQNPRYQVTQFGKPVTLSCSQTLNHNVMYWYQQKSSQAPKLLFHYYDKDFNNEADTPDNFQSRRPNTSFCFLDIRSPGLGDTAMYLCATSRAGRGNQPQHFGDGTRLSIL.

The table lists this clone with a few counts. V and J are TRBV19 and TRBJ2-7; D unclear. There are 14 residues in the CDR3. Looked up from germline, CDR1 is LNHDA and CDR2 is SQIVND (reference sequence). Trimming pared 4 bases from V and 1 base from J, leaving 11 bases between. CDR3 sequence reads: CASSTLTTSYEQYF. In DNA, the CDR3 is TGTGCCAGTAGTACCCTGACAACTTCCTACGAGCAGTACTTC.

This chain connects TRBV5-5 to TRBJ1-1; D is perhaps TRBD1 (5 bases). V was trimmed by 3 bases and J by 0 bases, leaving 9 bases between them. Germline-derived CDR1 and CDR2 are SGHKS and YYEKEE (reference sequence). The CDR3 has 14 amino acids. The CDR3 is CASSWGGVNTEAFF. The CDR3, as DNA: TGTGCCAGCAGCTGGGGAGGGGTGAACACTGAAGCTTTCTTT.